This TCR beta chain was captured by sequencing in a study of radiotherapy plus CTLA-4 blockade in lung cancer. Study-level background: Objective responses arose in 15% to 20% of patients, and approximately 28% experienced disease control.

Study-level points and caveats: In blood, tumor-derived TCR clones expanded after radiotherapy plus ipilimumab. The best predictor of response was reported to be early blood T cell clone dynamics, with interferon-beta.

It was focal radiation plus CTLA-4 blockade with ipilimumab that patients with chemo-refractory metastatic non-small-cell lung cancer received. TCRdb's copy holds only in-frame clones and misses some; the assay was immunoSEQ multiplex PCR. The data show about 80,000 clones, more than 75% seen once. This clone has just a few counts. What it binds is not known. Germline assignment: CDR1 SNHLY and CDR2 FYNNEI. Trimming pared 2 bases from V and 10 bases from J, leaving 6 bases between. This CDR3 is built from 11 residues. The starting material was peripheral blood, obtained from a patient treated with radiotherapy plus ipilimumab. The clonotype comes from a human donor with non-small cell lung cancer who had a partial response to radiotherapy plus ipilimumab. V and J are TRBV2 and TRBJ2-1, with D possibly TRBD2 on 6 matching bases. CDR3 amino acids: CASSERGEQFF. CDR3 bases: TGTGCCAGCAGTGAACGGGGGGAGCAGTTCTTC.